The 24 T cell receptor beta chains listed next were all sequenced from one sample in a study of TIL therapy for anti-PD-1-resistant metastatic lung cancer. The libraries were made with immunoSEQ v3. The protocol was immunoSEQ multiplex PCR, while the TCRdb copy is restricted to in-frame clones and leaves out a portion. The table has more than 20,000 clones, roughly 69% seen once. As for time point: pre-treatment sample, taken before nivolumab and TIL therapy. Pleural nodules or supraclavicular lymph nodes made up most of the excised metastases sampled. This specimen was tumor tissue, taken at baseline. These receptors all stem from a woman between 30 and 80 years old with non-small cell lung cancer.

V and J are TRBV4-1 and TRBJ2-2; possible D gene TRBD2, 6 bases. CDR1 and CDR2 from the germline V gene are MGHRA and YSYEKL. The CDR3 totals 14 residues. V dropped 1 base and J dropped 7 bases, with 10 bases sitting between them. CDR3 sequence: CASSQGTTGGELFF. The CDR3 DNA is TGCGCCAGCAGCCAAGGGACTACGGGCGGGGAGCTGTTTTTT.

This clone occurred a few times. The rearrangement links TRBV29-1 to TRBJ2-5, with D perhaps TRBD2 (6 bases). CDR1 SQVTM and CDR2 ANQGSEA come from the germline V gene. The length of the CDR3 is 12 residues. V gave up 4 bases and J gave up 5 bases, with 11 bases separating them. Here the CDR3 reads CSVGSGRETQYF. DNA for the CDR3: TGCAGCGTTGGCAGTGGGAGGGAGACCCAGTACTTC.

This rearrangement joins TRBV14 to TRBJ2-1; no reliable D call. V was pared by 0 bases and J by 8 bases, with 5 bases between. Germline-derived CDR1 and CDR2 are SGHDN and FVKESK. The CDR3 length is 12 residues. The CDR3 DNA sequence: TGTGCCAGCAGCCAAGATTGGGATGAGCAGTTCTTC. Encoded protein: CASSQDWDEQFF.

The V and J genes are TRBV7-2 and TRBJ2-5, with D uncertain. The CDR3 consists of 14 residues. The germline V gene has CDR1 SGHTA and CDR2 FQGNSA. Trimming left V 0 bases short and J 2 bases short, with 7 bases between. The CDR3 DNA reads as TGTGCCAGCAGCTTAGCGGGGATGCAAGAGACCCAGTACTTC. This translates into CASSLAGMQETQYF.

V is TRBV29-1 and J is TRBJ1-3; D is perhaps TRBD1 (6 bases). Looked up from germline, CDR1 is SQVTM and CDR2 is ANQGSEA. The CDR3 is 13 amino acids. The V and J ends lost 1 base and 6 bases respectively, with 10 bases between them. CDR3 nucleotide sequence: TGCAGCGTTGAAGGGACAGCCTTAAACACCATATATTTT. It specifies CSVEGTALNTIYF.

The chain combines TRBV27 with TRBJ1-4; 9 nucleotides align to TRBD1. The CDR3 runs 14 residues. The germline V gene has CDR1 MNHEY and CDR2 SMNVEV (reference sequence). The V and J ends lost 6 bases and 8 bases, in that order; junction bases with no gene match: 7. The CDR3 bases are TGTGCCAGCAGCCCCGGGACAGGGTGGGAAAAACTGTTTTTT. Its protein product is CASSPGTGWEKLFF.

The J gene is TRBJ1-1, the V gene TRBV11-2, with no clear D. The CDR3 sequence is 15 residues long. Germline CDR1 reads SGHAT; CDR2 reads FQNNGV. Trimming left V 1 base short and J 0 bases short, with 9 bases between. Here the CDR3 DNA reads TGTGCCAGCAGCTTAGGGAGGTTGATGAACACTGAAGCTTTCTTT. Its protein product is CASSLGRLMNTEAFF.

The chain carries TRBV15 and TRBJ1-3, with D unclear. The V and J ends lost 7 bases and 0 bases respectively, with 10 bases between them. The CDR3 consists of 14 residues. CDR1 and CDR2 (germline): LNHNV, YYDKDF (reference sequence). CDR3 sequence reads: CATTRQDSGNTIYF. CDR3 in DNA: TGTGCCACCACACGTCAGGACTCTGGAAACACCATATATTTT.

This clone was seen more than once but under ten times. The chain uses TRBV7-6 and TRBJ2-1; TRBD2 aligns across 7 bases. The CDR3 runs 15 residues. Unmatched junction bases numbered 6, after V lost 3 bases and J lost 4 bases. Germline assignment: CDR1 SGHVS and CDR2 FNYEAQ. CDR3 amino acids: CASSLKRGVYNEQFF. The CDR3 DNA follows: TGTGCCAGCAGCTTGAAGCGGGGTGTGTACAATGAGCAGTTCTTC.

A remark on this clone: This sample also contains other DNA sequences that code for the same CDR3. J is TRBJ1-1 and V is TRBV28; D gene ambiguous. The CDR3 is 13 residues long. Germline V lookup: CDR1 MDHEN, CDR2 SYDVKM. V was clipped by 6 bases and J by 1 base, with 9 bases between them. Here the CDR3 reads CASSLRENTEAFF. The DNA for the CDR3 is TGTGCCAGCAGCCTTAGGGAGAACACTGAAGCTTTCTTT.

The chain uses TRBV18 and TRBJ2-2, with D tentatively TRBD2 (6 bases). CDR1 and CDR2 (germline): KGHSH, LQKENI. There are 16 residues in the CDR3. Trimming shortened V by 3 bases and J by 4 bases, and 15 bases separated the two germline ends. CDR3: CASSPSGGTITGELFF. DNA of the CDR3: TGTGCCAGCTCACCGTCTGGGGGGACGATCACCGGGGAGCTGTTTTTT.

This clone was detected a few times. CDR3 region: CAISEQGTNQPQHF. The CDR3 nucleotides read TGTGCCATCAGTGAACAGGGGACCAATCAGCCCCAGCATTTT. The chain recombines TRBV10-3 with TRBJ1-5; 7 positions agree with TRBD1. J lost 3 bases, V lost 3 bases, and 2 bases had no gene match. The germline V gene encodes CDR1 ENHRY and CDR2 SYGVKD. This CDR3 region has 14 residues.

This clone is judged medium-sized. Other DNA sequences within the sample encode an identical CDR3. The V and J genes are TRBV5-6 and TRBJ1-1, with TRBD1 as a possible D gene (5 bases). Looked up from germline, CDR1 is SGHDT and CDR2 is YYEEEE. The CDR3 runs 13 residues. The V end lost 2 bases, the J end lost 3 bases, and 8 bases lay between the germline ends. The CDR3 spells CASSLGHDTEAFF. The CDR3 DNA follows: TGTGCCAGCAGCTTAGGACATGACACTGAAGCTTTCTTT.

Notes on this clone: An end of the junction differs from the germline gene, which may be a read error. The rearrangement joins TRBV2 to TRBJ2-1; tentatively, D is TRBD2 (5 bases). The germline CDR1 and CDR2 sequences are SNHLY and FYNNEI. There are 10 residues in the CDR3. CDR3 loop: CASEERAIVF. Written as DNA, the CDR3 is TGTGCCAGCGAGGAGAGGGCTATTGTCTTC.

The J gene is TRBJ2-1, the V gene TRBV6-5, with D unresolved. V lost 3 bases to trimming and J lost 4 bases, with 7 bases between them. This CDR3 has 13 amino acids. Germline loops: CDR1 MNHEY, CDR2 SVGAGI. CDR3 sequence reads: CASSYTRYNEQFF. DNA for the CDR3: TGTGCCAGCAGTTATACCCGTTACAATGAGCAGTTCTTC.

This clone is a singleton in its sample. The V gene is TRBV19, the J gene TRBJ1-3; 7 bases match TRBD1. Germline CDR1 LNHDA, CDR2 SQIVND (reference sequence). V lost 7 bases, J lost 3 bases, and 9 bases stayed unmatched. This CDR3 region has 15 residues. The chain's CDR3 is CASIEGGPVGNTIYF. The CDR3 DNA reads TGTGCCAGTATCGAAGGGGGCCCGGTTGGAAACACCATATATTTT. The complete variable domain, with remaining parts taken from reference TRBV19 and TRBJ1-3, reads DGGITQSPKYLFRKEGQNVTLSCEQNLNHDAMYWYRQDPGQGLRLIYYSQIVNDFQKGDIAEGYSVSREKKESFPLTVTSAQKNPTAFYLCASIEGGPVGNTIYFGEGSWLTVV.

The rearrangement links TRBV19 to TRBJ2-7; D may be TRBD1 or TRBD2 (5 bases each). Trimming removed 8 bases from V and 3 bases from J, with 11 bases in between. CDR1 is LNHDA, CDR2 SQIVND, per germline (reference sequence). The CDR3 runs 12 residues. The CDR3 region is CASGRGDYEQYF. The CDR3 region has the DNA TGTGCCAGTGGAAGAGGGGACTACGAGCAGTACTTC.

J is TRBJ2-5 and V is TRBV5-4; maybe TRBD2 (6 bases). The V end was cut by 4 bases, the J end by 1 base, with 11 bases between. This CDR3 has 14 amino acids. CDR1 is SGHNT, CDR2 YYREEE, per germline (reference sequence). The CDR3 DNA follows: TGTGCCAGCAGCGGAGGGGTTTTCCAAGAGACCCAGTACTTC. Translated: CASSGGVFQETQYF.

A few counts support this clone. Mismatch with germline at one junction end may stem from a read error. The J gene is TRBJ2-7, the V gene TRBV27, with 11 nucleotides matching TRBD2. The length of the CDR3 is 15 residues. The germline CDR1 and CDR2 sequences are MNHEY and SMNVEV (reference sequence). The CDR3 DNA reads TGTGCCAGCAGTCTTACTAGCGGGAGCTCCCACGAGCAGTACTTC. Protein sequence: CASSLTSGSSHEQYF.

This clone is categorized as medium-sized. The rearrangement links TRBV11-3 to TRBJ2-1; 7 bases are a match to TRBD1. The V and J ends lost 5 bases and 9 bases, in that order; junction bases with no gene match: 10. This CDR3 has 14 residues. Germline V gene data show CDR1 as SGHNT and CDR2 as YENEEA. CDR3 in DNA: TGTGCCAGCAGCCCCGGGACAGCTCAAGCTGAGCAGTTCTTC. It codes for CASSPGTAQAEQFF.

This clone was seen a handful of times. The chain has TRBV15 and TRBJ2-1; 7 bases are shared with TRBD2. The ends lost 5 bases at V and 3 bases at J; junction bases unmatched: 7. The germline gives CDR1 LNHNV, CDR2 YYDKDF (reference sequence). There are 15 residues in the CDR3. The CDR3 nucleotides read TGTGCCACCAGCGCCCAGCGGGGACTCTACAATGAGCAGTTCTTC. Protein product: CATSAQRGLYNEQFF.

As concerns this clone: Other DNA sequences in the sample encode the same CDR3. V is TRBV7-9 and J is TRBJ1-1; D is ambiguous. The V gene lost 5 bases and the J gene lost 0 bases, with 7 bases spanning the gap. Germline V gives CDR1 SEHNR, CDR2 FQNEAQ (reference sequence). This CDR3 comprises 13 residues. This CDR3 is CASSLQMNTEAFF. Written as DNA, the CDR3 is TGTGCCAGCAGCCTCCAAATGAACACTGAAGCTTTCTTT.

The sample holds a few counts of this clone. V usage is TRBV19 and J usage is TRBJ1-3, with TRBD1 matching 8 bases. Trimming took 7 bases from V and 6 from J; bases not matched to a gene: 8. The germline V gene encodes CDR1 LNHDA and CDR2 SQIVND (reference sequence). CDR3 length: 14 residues. The CDR3 region is CASIHRQGSNTIYF. CDR3 coding DNA: TGTGCCAGTATCCATCGACAGGGGTCAAACACCATATATTTT.

CDR3 region: CSVGRVAPGETQYF. The CDR3 bases are TGCAGCGTTGGAAGGGTGGCTCCGGGGGAGACCCAGTACTTC. V usage is TRBV29-1 and J usage is TRBJ2-5; D is possibly TRBD2 (5 bases). CDR3 length: 14 residues. Germline CDR1 and CDR2: SQVTM and ANQGSEA. V shed 4 bases and J shed 5 bases, with 17 bases lying between them.